The T cell receptor beta chain described here comes from a study of blood T cell repertoires in COVID-19. CDR3 length: 16 amino acids. CDR1 and CDR2 from the germline V gene are SGHVS and FQNEAQ. Unmatched junction bases numbered 12, after V lost 2 bases and J lost 6 bases. Original handling: Quantification of nucleated cells was approximated via reference gene primer amplification. Only in-frame clones appear in the TCRdb table, and some are missing; sequencing was by immunoSEQ multiplex PCR. V, J and clone size are those of that table, while D and trimming were read from the DNA. Of around 94,000 clones in the sample, about 80% were seen once.

Sequencing was carried out using peripheral blood. V gene TRBV7-8 combines with J gene TRBJ1-2; TRBD1 matches at 7 bases. The clonotype was recovered from a man in his sixties with acute or convalescent COVID-19. Written as DNA, the CDR3 is TGTGCCAGCAGCTTACCTTGGGGTACAGGGGAAGATGGCTACACCTTC. This sequence encodes CASSLPWGTGEDGYTF.